These 25 T cell receptor beta chains were all obtained from the same sample, sequenced in a study of blood T cell repertoires in COVID-19. Sequencing used immunoSEQ multiplex PCR; TCRdb keeps in-frame clones, though not all of them. Among roughly 150,000 clones listed, 75% to 90% were seen once. The sequenced sample consisted of peripheral blood. The source of these receptors is a man aged 55 to 70 with acute or convalescent COVID-19.

The J gene is TRBJ1-2, the V gene TRBV21-1; the table's D call, TRBD1, was not checked against the DNA. TRBV21-1 corresponds to a pseudogene. The CDR3 runs to 14 residues. CDR3 sequence reads: CASRPTGPNYGYTF. The CDR3 nucleotides read TGTGCCAGCAGACCGACAGGGCCTAACTATGGCTACACCTTC.

The chain recombines TRBV29-1 with TRBJ1-2; TRBD1 aligns across 7 bases. The trim removed 5 bases at V and 6 bases at J, leaving 6 bases unmatched. Germline V gene lookup returns CDR1 SQVTM and CDR2 ANQGSEA. This CDR3 region has 12 residues. Here the CDR3 DNA reads TGCAGCGTTTCTGACAGGGTGGATGGCTACACCTTC. It yields the protein CSVSDRVDGYTF.

The chain joins TRBV4-2 to TRBJ2-1; unclear D gene. Germline CDR1 is LGHNA and CDR2 is YNFKEQ. Trimming took 0 bases from V and 6 from J, leaving 3 bases between them. This CDR3 region has 12 residues. CDR3 loop: CASSQDRNEQFF. CDR3 nucleotides: TGTGCCAGCAGCCAAGATCGCAATGAGCAGTTCTTC.

The V and J genes are TRBV19 and TRBJ1-2, with D unresolved. V lost 2 bases and J lost 7, with 14 bases in between. This CDR3 has 14 residues. From germline, CDR1 is LNHDA and CDR2 SQIVND (reference sequence). The CDR3 here is CASSIRSRGFGYTF. As DNA, the CDR3 is TGTGCCAGTAGTATACGTTCTCGAGGTTTTGGCTACACCTTC.

The V gene is TRBV19, the J gene TRBJ2-7; tentatively, D is TRBD2 (5 bases). This CDR3 is built from 14 residues. CDR1 and CDR2 from the germline V gene are LNHDA and SQIVND (reference sequence). V lost 6 bases, J lost 3 bases, and 15 bases lay in between. CDR3 DNA: TGTGCCAGTAGCCCTTCGGACGGACTCTACGAGCAGTACTTC. Translated, it gives CASSPSDGLYEQYF. The full variable domain, completed using reference TRBV19 and TRBJ2-7, is DGGITQSPKYLFRKEGQNVTLSCEQNLNHDAMYWYRQDPGQGLRLIYYSQIVNDFQKGDIAEGYSVSREKKESFPLTVTSAQKNPTAFYLCASSPSDGLYEQYFGPGTRLTVT.

The CDR3 sequence is CASSRGASGPDGGQYF. In nucleotides, the CDR3 is TGTGCCAGCAGCCGGGGGGCTAGCGGCCCGGATGGGGGCCAGTACTTC. V is TRBV7-9 and J is TRBJ2-5; D possibly corresponds to TRBD2 (7 bases). The CDR3 is 16 amino acids. Germline V gene sequence: CDR1 SEHNR, CDR2 FQNEAQ (reference sequence). V lost 5 bases, J lost 10 bases, and 26 bases lay in between.

The chain combines TRBV18 with TRBJ1-1, with TRBD1 as a possible D gene (6 bases). This CDR3 has 15 residues. Trimming removed 1 base from V and 3 bases from J, with 12 bases in between. Germline V gene sequence: CDR1 KGHSH, CDR2 LQKENI. The CDR3 DNA is TGTGCCAGCTCACCACGCGAGGGGGGGTACACTGAAGCTTTCTTT. Residues: CASSPREGGYTEAFF.

The gene calls are TRBV7-2 and TRBJ2-3; perhaps TRBD1 as D (5 bases). Per germline, CDR1 SGHTA and CDR2 FQGNSA. Between the trimmed V and J ends, which lost 2 bases and 10 bases, there was a span of 25 bases. This CDR3 spans 17 amino acids. CDR3 in amino acids: CASSLHLVRGGDSSQYF. Here the CDR3 DNA reads TGTGCCAGCAGCTTACACTTAGTTAGAGGCGGCGACAGCTCGCAGTATTTT.

The V call is TRBV6-5, the J call TRBJ1-2; 9 bases are shared with TRBD1. This CDR3 comprises 15 residues. Germline V lookup: CDR1 MNHEY, CDR2 SVGAGI. The J segment lost 0 bases and the V segment lost 6 bases, leaving 5 bases of the junction unmatched. The CDR3 loop reads CASRSTGGANYGYTF. The CDR3 nucleotides are TGTGCCAGCAGGTCAACAGGGGGCGCTAACTATGGCTACACCTTC.

The sample holds one count of this clone. The rearrangement uses TRBV7-9 and TRBJ1-4, with D tentatively TRBD1 (6 bases). CDR1 SEHNR and CDR2 FQNEAQ come from the germline V gene (reference sequence). V was cut by 5 bases and J by 12 bases, with 16 bases left in between. The length of the CDR3 is 13 residues. In DNA form, the CDR3 reads TGTGCCAGCAGCCCACAGGGATCGGTGGAACTGTTTTTT. Its protein is CASSPQGSVELFF.

This chain uses TRBV24-1 with TRBJ1-2, with 10 bases that match TRBD1. There are 14 residues in the CDR3. The V gene's germline CDR1 is KGHDR and CDR2 SFDVKD. V shed 4 bases and J 8 bases; nucleotides not matched to a gene: 6. CDR3 DNA sequence: TGTGCCACCAGTGAGATTGGGGGACAGGGGGGCTACACCTTC. The encoded protein is CATSEIGGQGGYTF.

This clone was recorded once. The chain employs TRBV7-3 and TRBJ2-5; D is undetermined. CDR1 is SGHTA, CDR2 FQGTGA, per germline. V was pared by 3 bases and J by 0 bases, with 5 bases between. This CDR3 spans 13 amino acids. The CDR3 DNA reads TGTGCCAGCAGCTTCTCGTACCAAGAGACCCAGTACTTC. Residues: CASSFSYQETQYF. Full variable domain (remainder filled in from reference TRBV7-3 and TRBJ2-5): GAGVSQTPSNKVTEKGKYVELRCDPISGHTALYWYRQSLGQGPEFLIYFQGTGAADDSGLPNDRFFAVRPEGSVSTLKIQRTERGDSAVYLCASSFSYQETQYFGPGTRLLVL.

The chain links TRBV5-4 to TRBJ1-4; 9 bases are shared with TRBD1. The CDR3 totals 17 residues. V trimming: 4 bases; J trimming: 5 bases; junction bases outside the gene matches: 12. CDR1 SGHNT and CDR2 YYREEE come from the germline V gene (reference sequence). The CDR3 loop reads CASSRGGQGIGNEKLFF. CDR3 sequence (DNA): TGTGCCAGCAGCCGGGGGGGACAGGGAATTGGCAATGAAAAACTGTTTTTT. The entire variable domain, with the rest obtained from reference TRBV5-4 and TRBJ1-4, is as follows: ETGVTQSPTHLIKTRGQQVTLRCSSQSGHNTVSWYQQALGQGPQFIFQYYREEENGRGNFPPRFSGLQFPNYSSELNVNALELDDSALYLCASSRGGQGIGNEKLFFGSGTQLSVL.

The gene calls are TRBV9 and TRBJ2-2, with D uncertain. V lost 0 bases, J lost 5 bases, and 11 bases lay in between. Germline V lookup: CDR1 SGDLS, CDR2 YYNGEE. The CDR3 consists of 15 residues. The CDR3 nucleotides are TGTGCCAGCAGCGTAGTGACGGCCAGGACCGGGGAGCTGTTTTTT. Its protein product is CASSVVTARTGELFF.

This clone was picked up a small number of times. This rearrangement joins TRBV18 to TRBJ2-2, with 9 positions matching TRBD1. CDR3 length: 18 residues. Trimming took 2 bases from V and 2 from J; bases not matched to a gene: 9. CDR1 is KGHSH and CDR2 is LQKENI in the germline V gene. The chain's CDR3 is CASSPVETGGANTGELFF. CDR3 coding DNA: TGTGCCAGCTCACCAGTGGAGACAGGGGGAGCTAACACCGGGGAGCTGTTTTTT. The whole variable domain, remainder taken from reference TRBV18 and TRBJ2-2, is NAGVMQNPRHLVRRRGQEARLRCSPMKGHSHVYWYRQLPEEGLKFMVYLQKENIIDESGMPKERFSAEFPKEGPSILRIQQVVRGDSAAYFCASSPVETGGANTGELFFGEGSRLTVL.

V is TRBV6-5 and J is TRBJ1-2; 10 positions match TRBD1. CDR3 length: 15 amino acids. V dropped 4 bases and J dropped 3; count of bases not matched to a gene: 5. The germline gives CDR1 MNHEY, CDR2 SVGAGI. CDR3 in amino acids: CASSSRTGGDYGYTF. As DNA, the CDR3 is TGTGCCAGCAGTTCCCGGACAGGGGGGGACTATGGCTACACCTTC.

The V and J genes are TRBV2 and TRBJ2-4; 8 bases fit TRBD1. The V gene's germline CDR1 is SNHLY and CDR2 FYNNEI. This CDR3 spans 15 amino acids. Trimming removed 1 base from V and 1 base from J; junction bases left unmatched: 0. The DNA for the CDR3 is TGTGCCAGCAGTGAAGACAGGGGGGCCAAAAACATTCAGTACTTC. Protein product: CASSEDRGAKNIQYF.

The chain is built from TRBV5-6 and TRBJ2-5, with D perhaps matching TRBD2 (6 bases). The CDR3 length is 12 residues. CDR1 SGHDT and CDR2 YYEEEE come from the germline V gene. With 3 bases removed from V and 3 bases from J, the gap between germline ends came to 6 bases. In DNA form, the CDR3 reads TGTGCCAGCAGCTGGGGGGAAGAGACCCAGTACTTC. Translation gives CASSWGEETQYF.

The chain employs TRBV5-5 and TRBJ2-1; D perhaps matches TRBD2 (6 bases). This CDR3 has 15 residues. V was trimmed by 3 bases and J by 5 bases, leaving 15 bases between them. Germline CDR1 SGHKS, CDR2 YYEKEE (reference sequence). CDR3 in DNA: TGTGCCAGCAGCTCTTCCGGGAGAATTAACAATGAGCAGTTCTTC. Translating it yields CASSSSGRINNEQFF.

The gene calls are TRBV6-5 and TRBJ2-7; a possible D gene is TRBD1 (8 bases). Trimming removed 5 bases from V and 3 bases from J, with 17 bases in between. There are 15 residues in the CDR3. CDR1 and CDR2 from the germline V gene are MNHEY and SVGAGI. The CDR3 coding sequence is TGTGCCAGCAGTCCCCGACAGGGGAGGGACTACGAGCAGTACTTC. Its protein is CASSPRQGRDYEQYF.

V and J are TRBV6-1 and TRBJ1-6; weak D call: TRBD1 (5 bases). V was cut by 2 bases and J by 8 bases, with 16 bases left in between. Germline V gives CDR1 MNHNS, CDR2 SASEGT. The CDR3 contains 16 residues. The CDR3 protein is CASSESWRGGDSPLHF. The CDR3, as DNA: TGTGCCAGCAGTGAAAGTTGGCGGGGAGGGGATTCACCCCTCCACTTT.

The genes are TRBV4-2 and TRBJ1-1, with 8 bases fitting TRBD1. V shed 0 bases, J shed 2 bases, and the junction held 2 bases outside the gene matches. The CDR3 consists of 15 residues. Germline lookup yields CDR1 LGHNA and CDR2 YNFKEQ. The DNA of the CDR3 is TGTGCCAGCAGCCAAGATCCAGGGGGCAACACTGAAGCTTTCTTT. Its protein product is CASSQDPGGNTEAFF.

DNA of the CDR3: TGTGCCAGCAGGAGGCAACAGGCTGGGGACACTGAAGCTTTCTTT. Its protein is CASRRQQAGDTEAFF. The chain uses TRBV4-2 and TRBJ1-1, with D possibly being TRBD1 (5 bases). This CDR3 is 15 amino acids long. Looked up from germline, CDR1 is LGHNA and CDR2 is YNFKEQ. Trimming took off 6 bases at V and 3 bases at J, with 17 bases between the two ends.

The table lists this clone with a count of one. The rearrangement joins TRBV19 to TRBJ2-5, with TRBD1 matching 8 bases. The germline V gene has CDR1 LNHDA and CDR2 SQIVND (reference sequence). The CDR3 is 15 residues long. Trimming took 4 bases from V and 3 from J; bases not matched to a gene: 7. In DNA, the CDR3 is TGTGCCAGTAGTAAGAGACAGGGGCTGAAAGAGACCCAGTACTTC. It encodes CASSKRQGLKETQYF.

The rearrangement joins TRBV6-5 to TRBJ1-2, with D tentatively TRBD1 (6 bases). CDR1 is MNHEY and CDR2 is SVGAGI in the germline V gene. The CDR3 is 13 amino acids. V lost 6 bases to trimming and J lost 7 bases, with 15 bases between them. Written as DNA, the CDR3 is TGTGCCAGCAGGTTACCAGAGGGGGTTGGCTACACCTTC. As protein: CASRLPEGVGYTF.